This paragraph covers one T cell receptor beta chain sequence. This sample was taken from a study of blood T cell repertoires in COVID-19. Profiling relied on immunoSEQ multiplex PCR, and the TCRdb table lists in-frame clones only, not all of them. Seen here are approximately 66,000 clones, around 87% observed once, and the top ten hold 6.6%. The receptor comes from a man aged 60 to 75 with acute or convalescent COVID-19. Specimen: peripheral blood.

The CDR3 DNA reads TGTGCCAGCAGCGCAGAGGGGGACTATAATTCACCCCTCCACTTT. It translates to CASSAEGDYNSPLHF. This rearrangement joins TRBV7-9 to TRBJ1-6, with a weak D call TRBD1 (6 bases). In germline, CDR1 is SEHNR, CDR2 FQNEAQ (reference sequence). This CDR3 comprises 15 residues. V lost 5 bases, J lost 3 bases, and 11 bases lay in between.